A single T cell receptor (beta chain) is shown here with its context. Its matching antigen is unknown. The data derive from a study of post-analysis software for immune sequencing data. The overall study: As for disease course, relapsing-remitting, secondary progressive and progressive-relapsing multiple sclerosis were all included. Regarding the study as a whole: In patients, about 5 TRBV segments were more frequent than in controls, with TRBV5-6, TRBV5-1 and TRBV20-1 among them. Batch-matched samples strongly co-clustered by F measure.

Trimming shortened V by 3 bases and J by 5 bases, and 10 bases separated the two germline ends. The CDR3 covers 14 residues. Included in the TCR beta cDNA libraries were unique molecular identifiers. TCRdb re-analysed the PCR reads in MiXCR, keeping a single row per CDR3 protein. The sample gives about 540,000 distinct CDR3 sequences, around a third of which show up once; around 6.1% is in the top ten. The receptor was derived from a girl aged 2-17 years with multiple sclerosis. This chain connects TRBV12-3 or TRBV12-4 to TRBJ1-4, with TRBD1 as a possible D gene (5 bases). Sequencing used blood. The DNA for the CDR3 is TGTGCCAGCAGTTTGGGGGTCACAAATGAAAAACTGTTTTTT. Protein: CASSLGVTNEKLFF.